This T cell receptor beta chain is drawn from a study of regulatory T cells in long-lasting Graves disease. Study outcomes and limitations: Favored gene segments in persistent disease were TRBV28, TRBJ1-2 and TRBJ2-5.

Both iRepertoire HTBI primers and Arm-PCR of CDR3 regions were used to build the TCR beta libraries. TCRdb reanalysed the multiplex PCR reads using MiXCR and keeps one entry per CDR3 protein. This table has about 240,000 distinct CDR3 sequences, 20% to 25% appearing once. Time point noted: newly diagnosed GD, antithyroid drugs for less than 3 months. PBMC-derived RNA was used for the TCR library. The authors diagnosed Graves' disease using American Thyroid Association guidelines. In this cohort, patients came from an endocrinology department located in Xi'an, China. CDR3 length: 14 amino acids. Trimming took 7 bases from V and 5 from J; bases not matched to a gene: 4. Details on this clonotype: What it binds is not known.

The starting material was peripheral blood mononuclear cells (PBMCs), obtained at new diagnosis, from a patient treated with antithyroid drugs. The chain has TRBV6-7 and TRBJ1-5; 11 positions match TRBD1. TRBV6-7 is treated as an ORF (open reading frame) with a function not yet certain. The origin of this receptor is a female donor with Graves disease. Written as DNA, the CDR3 is TGTGCCAGCACCCCGGACAGGGGGCATCAGCCCCAGCATTTT. Protein: CASTPDRGHQPQHF.